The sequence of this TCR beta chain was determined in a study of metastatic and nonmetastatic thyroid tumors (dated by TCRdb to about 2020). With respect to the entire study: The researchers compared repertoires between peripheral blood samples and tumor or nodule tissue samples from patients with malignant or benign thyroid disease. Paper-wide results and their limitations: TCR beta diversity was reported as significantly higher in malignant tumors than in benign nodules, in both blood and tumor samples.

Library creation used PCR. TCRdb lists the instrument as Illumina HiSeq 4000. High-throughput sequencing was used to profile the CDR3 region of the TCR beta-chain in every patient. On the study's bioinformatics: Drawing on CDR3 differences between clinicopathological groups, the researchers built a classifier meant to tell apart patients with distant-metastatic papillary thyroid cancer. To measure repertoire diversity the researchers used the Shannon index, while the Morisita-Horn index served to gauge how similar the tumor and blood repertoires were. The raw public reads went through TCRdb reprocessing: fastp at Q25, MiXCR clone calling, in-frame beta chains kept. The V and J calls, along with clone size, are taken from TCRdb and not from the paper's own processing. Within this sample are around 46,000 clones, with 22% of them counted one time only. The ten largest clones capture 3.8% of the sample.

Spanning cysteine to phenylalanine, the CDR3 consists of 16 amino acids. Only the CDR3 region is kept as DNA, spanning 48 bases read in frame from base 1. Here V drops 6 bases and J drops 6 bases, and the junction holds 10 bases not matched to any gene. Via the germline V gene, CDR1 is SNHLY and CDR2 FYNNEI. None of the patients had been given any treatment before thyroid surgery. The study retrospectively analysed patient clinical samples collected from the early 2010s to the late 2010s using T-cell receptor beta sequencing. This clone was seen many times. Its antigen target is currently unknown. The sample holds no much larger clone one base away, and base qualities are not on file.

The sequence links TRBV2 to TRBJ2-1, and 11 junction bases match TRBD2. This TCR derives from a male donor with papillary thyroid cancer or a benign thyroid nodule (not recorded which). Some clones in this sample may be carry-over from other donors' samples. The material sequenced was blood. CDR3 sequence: CASRGLSGGAFNEQFF. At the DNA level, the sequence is TGTGCCAGCAGAGGCCTTAGCGGGGGGGCGTTCAATGAGCAGTTCTTC.